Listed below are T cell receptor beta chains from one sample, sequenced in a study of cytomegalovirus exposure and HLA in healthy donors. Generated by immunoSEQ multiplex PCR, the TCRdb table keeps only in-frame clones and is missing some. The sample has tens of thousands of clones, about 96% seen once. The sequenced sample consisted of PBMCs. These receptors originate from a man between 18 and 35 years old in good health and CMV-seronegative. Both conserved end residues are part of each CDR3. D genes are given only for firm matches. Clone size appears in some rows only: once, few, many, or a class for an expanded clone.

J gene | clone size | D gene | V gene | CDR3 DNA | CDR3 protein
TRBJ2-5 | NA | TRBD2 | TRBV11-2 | TGTGCCAGCACCCAGCGGGGGGGACAAGAGACCCAGTACTTC | CASTQRGGQETQYF
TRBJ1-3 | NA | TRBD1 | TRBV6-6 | TGTGCCAGCAGTTACTCCGCAGGGGGCAGGGACACCATATATTTT | CASSYSAGGRDTIYF
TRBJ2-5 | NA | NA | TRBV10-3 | TGTGCCATCAGTGAGTCTGGAGGACAGCAAGAGACCCAGTACTTC | CAISESGGQQETQYF
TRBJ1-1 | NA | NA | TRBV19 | TGTGCCAGTAGTATCGGCAGGTTGAACACTGAAGCTTTCTTT | CASSIGRLNTEAFF
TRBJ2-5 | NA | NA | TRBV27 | TGTGCCAGCAGTTTATCCCTAGCCCACGGGGAGACCCAGTACTTC | CASSLSLAHGETQYF
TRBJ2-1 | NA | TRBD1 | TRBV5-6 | TGTGCCAGCAGCTTAAGGGACAGGGCCTACAATGAGCAGTTCTTC | CASSLRDRAYNEQFF
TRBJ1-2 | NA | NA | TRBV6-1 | TGTGCCAGCAGGCCAGGGGAGGGCTACACCTTC | CASRPGEGYTF
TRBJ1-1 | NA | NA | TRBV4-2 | TGTGCCAGCAGCCAAGATCTTACGGGGAACACTGAAGCTTTCTTT | CASSQDLTGNTEAFF
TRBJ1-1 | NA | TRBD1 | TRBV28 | TGTGCCAGCAGGCCCCCAGGGGGGTTTGAAGCTTTCTTT | CASRPPGGFEAFF
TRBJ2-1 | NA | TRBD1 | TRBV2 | TGTGCCAGCAGTGGTGGGACAGGGCACAATGAGCAGTTCTTC | CASSGGTGHNEQFF
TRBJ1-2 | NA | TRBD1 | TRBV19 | TGTGCCAGTAAGGACAGGGTCCGCCTTAACTATGGCTACACCTTC | CASKDRVRLNYGYTF
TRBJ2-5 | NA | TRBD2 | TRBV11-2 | TGTGCCAGCAGCCCAACGAGTGTGGCTAGCGGGAGTGAAGAGACCCAGTACTTC | CASSPTSVASGSEETQYF
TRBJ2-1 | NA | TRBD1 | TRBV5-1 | TGCGCCAGCAGCTTGGCCAGGGGGAACAATGAGCAGTTCTTC | CASSLARGNNEQFF
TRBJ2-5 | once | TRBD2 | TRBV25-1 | TGTGCCAGCAGTTTAGCGGGAGGGGAGACCCAGTACTTC | CASSLAGGETQYF
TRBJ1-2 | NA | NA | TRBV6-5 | TGTGCCAGCAGTTACTCGATGGGGGGAGATGGCTACACCTTC | CASSYSMGGDGYTF
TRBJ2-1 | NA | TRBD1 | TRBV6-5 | TGTGCCACCCGGACAGGGGGCGCCGTCAATGAGCAGTTCTTC | CATRTGGAVNEQFF
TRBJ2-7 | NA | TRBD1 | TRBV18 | TGTGCCAGCTCACCGGGACAGGGTTACGGCGAGCAGTACTTC | CASSPGQGYGEQYF
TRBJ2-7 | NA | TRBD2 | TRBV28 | TGTGCCAGCAGCCGACTAGCGGGAGGGACTGTATACGAGCAGTACTTC | CASSRLAGGTVYEQYF
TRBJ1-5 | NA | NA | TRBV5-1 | TGCGCCAGCAGCTTGACAGGGAAGGAGCCCCAGCATTTT | CASSLTGKEPQHF
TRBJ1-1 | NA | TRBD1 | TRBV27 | TGTGCCAGCAGTTTAAAAGGCAGGGGGCGAACCGGCACTGAAGCTTTCTTT | CASSLKGRGRTGTEAFF
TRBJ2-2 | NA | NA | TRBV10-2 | TGCGCCAGCAGTGATGGTCGCGGGGTTAACACCGGGGAGCTGTTTTTT | CASSDGRGVNTGELFF
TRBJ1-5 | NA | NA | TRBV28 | TGTGCCAGCAGTTTTGAGGGAGGATATCAGCCCCAGCATTTT | CASSFEGGYQPQHF
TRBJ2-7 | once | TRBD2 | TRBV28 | TGTGCCAGCAATCTAGCGGGAGAGATATACGAGCAGTACTTC | CASNLAGEIYEQYF
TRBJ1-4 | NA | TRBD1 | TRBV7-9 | TGTGCCAGCAGCTTAAGGGGGCAGGAAGAAAAACTGTTTTTT | CASSLRGQEEKLFF
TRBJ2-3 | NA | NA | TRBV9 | TGTGCCAGCAGCGGCAGGGCTTACTCGACAGATACGCAGTATTTT | CASSGRAYSTDTQYF
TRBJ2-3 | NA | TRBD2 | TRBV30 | TGTGCCTGGAGTGAGGTAGCGGGAGTGACAGATACGCAGTATTTT | CAWSEVAGVTDTQYF
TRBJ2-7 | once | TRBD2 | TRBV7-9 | TGTGCCAGCAGCTTAACTAGCGGACACTACGAGCAGTACTTC | CASSLTSGHYEQYF
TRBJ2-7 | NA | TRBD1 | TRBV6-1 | TGTGCCAGCAGTGCACTAGGGGGCCGCGAGCAGTACTTC | CASSALGGREQYF
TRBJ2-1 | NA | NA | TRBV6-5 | TGTGCCAGCAGCCCCAGTGACAGCTCCTACAATGAGCAGTTCTTC | CASSPSDSSYNEQFF
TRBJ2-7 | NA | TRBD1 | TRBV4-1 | TGCGCCAGCAGCCAGGCCGAGACAGGGCTCCTCTCCTACGAGCAGTACTTC | CASSQAETGLLSYEQYF
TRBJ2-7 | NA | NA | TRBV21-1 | TGTGCCAGCAGCAGCGCCCACGAGCAGTACTTC | CASSSAHEQYF
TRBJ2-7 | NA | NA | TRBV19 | TGTGCCAGTAGCGAACAGGGAGCCTACGAGCAGTACTTC | CASSEQGAYEQYF
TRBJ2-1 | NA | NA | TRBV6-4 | TGTGCCAGCAGTGACCGGGAAAGGGTAGTAGTCAATGAGCAGTTCTTC | CASSDRERVVVNEQFF
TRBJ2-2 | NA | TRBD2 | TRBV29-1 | TGCAGCGTTGAAGAATTCCGGGGGGGGACCGGGGAGCTGTTTTTT | CSVEEFRGGTGELFF
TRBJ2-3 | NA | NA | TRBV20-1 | TGCAGTGCTAGACGGGGAGATACGCAGTATTTT | CSARRGDTQYF
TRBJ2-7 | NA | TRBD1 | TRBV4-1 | TGCGCCAGCAGCCTTGACAGGGCCTACGAGCAGTACTTC | CASSLDRAYEQYF
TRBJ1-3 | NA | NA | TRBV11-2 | TGTGCCAGCAGCATGGGACTGGCGGCTGCTGGAAACACCATATATTTT | CASSMGLAAAGNTIYF
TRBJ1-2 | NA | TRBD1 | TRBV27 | TGTGCCAGCAGACCCGGGACAGGGGGCGCTTTGAATGGCTACACCTTC | CASRPGTGGALNGYTF
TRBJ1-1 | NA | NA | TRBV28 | TGTGCCAGCAGTTTTATGCGCACTGAAGCTTTCTTT | CASSFMRTEAFF
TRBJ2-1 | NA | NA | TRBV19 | TGTGCCAGTAGTACTCGGTACAATGAGCAGTTCTTC | CASSTRYNEQFF
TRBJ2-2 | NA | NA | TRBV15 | TGTGCCACCAGCAGAGATCAGTCAGGGAACGCCGGGGAGCTGTTTTTT | CATSRDQSGNAGELFF
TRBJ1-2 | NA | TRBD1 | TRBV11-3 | TGTGCCAGCAGCACAGGGGGTTCTGGTGGCTACACCTTC | CASSTGGSGGYTF
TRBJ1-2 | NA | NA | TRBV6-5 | TGTGCCAGCAGTTCGAAGGACAGATCGGACTATGGCTACACCTTC | CASSSKDRSDYGYTF
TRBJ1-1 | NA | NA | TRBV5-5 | TGTGCCAGCAGCGTTGGGACACCGAACACTGAAGCTTTCTTT | CASSVGTPNTEAFF
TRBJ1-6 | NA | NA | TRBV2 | TGTGCCAGCAGTGCCGGTCGCCTACACGAGGCCCTCCACTTT | CASSAGRLHEALHF
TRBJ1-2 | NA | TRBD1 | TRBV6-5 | TGTGCCAGCAGTGTGGACAGGGCCGGTGGCTACACCTTC | CASSVDRAGGYTF
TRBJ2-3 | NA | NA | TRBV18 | TGTGCCAGCTCACCTCTGGACATTATAAGCACAGATACGCAGTATTTT | CASSPLDIISTDTQYF
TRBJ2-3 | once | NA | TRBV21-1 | TGTGCCAGCAGCCCCCGGGAGGGCCACCGGGGGACAGATACGCAGTATTTT | CASSPREGHRGTDTQYF
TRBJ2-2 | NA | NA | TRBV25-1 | TGTGCCAGCGGCCTGTCCGGGGAGCTGTTTTTT | CASGLSGELFF
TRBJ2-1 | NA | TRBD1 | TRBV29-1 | TGCAGCGTTGAGGGGACAGGGGGGTCAGATGAGCAGTTCTTC | CSVEGTGGSDEQFF
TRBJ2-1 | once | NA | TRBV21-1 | TGTGCCAGCAGCAAAGGACGCAAGCGGGAGGATGAGCAGTTCTTC | CASSKGRKREDEQFF
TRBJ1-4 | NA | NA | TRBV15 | TGTGCCACCAGCGGAATCCCGGCGGATGAAAAACTGTTTTTT | CATSGIPADEKLFF
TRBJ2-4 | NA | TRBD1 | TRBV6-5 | TGTGCCAGCAGACACAGCGGACAGGGTTACATTCAGTACTTC | CASRHSGQGYIQYF
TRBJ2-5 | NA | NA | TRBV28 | TGTGCCAGCAGTCCGTCCGGGGGAGGATGGGAGACCCAGTACTTC | CASSPSGGGWETQYF
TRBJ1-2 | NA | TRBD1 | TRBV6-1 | TGTGCCAGCAGTGAAGGCACAGGGGGCAATTATGGCTACACCTTC | CASSEGTGGNYGYTF
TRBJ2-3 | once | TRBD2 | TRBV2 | TGTGCCAGCTCGCTAGCGGGGACTTGGGGAAGCACAGATACGCAGTATTTT | CASSLAGTWGSTDTQYF
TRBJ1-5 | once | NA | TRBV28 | TGTGCCAGCAGTCCACGCCTCCGGGGGGGCGATCAGCCCCAGCATTTT | CASSPRLRGGDQPQHF